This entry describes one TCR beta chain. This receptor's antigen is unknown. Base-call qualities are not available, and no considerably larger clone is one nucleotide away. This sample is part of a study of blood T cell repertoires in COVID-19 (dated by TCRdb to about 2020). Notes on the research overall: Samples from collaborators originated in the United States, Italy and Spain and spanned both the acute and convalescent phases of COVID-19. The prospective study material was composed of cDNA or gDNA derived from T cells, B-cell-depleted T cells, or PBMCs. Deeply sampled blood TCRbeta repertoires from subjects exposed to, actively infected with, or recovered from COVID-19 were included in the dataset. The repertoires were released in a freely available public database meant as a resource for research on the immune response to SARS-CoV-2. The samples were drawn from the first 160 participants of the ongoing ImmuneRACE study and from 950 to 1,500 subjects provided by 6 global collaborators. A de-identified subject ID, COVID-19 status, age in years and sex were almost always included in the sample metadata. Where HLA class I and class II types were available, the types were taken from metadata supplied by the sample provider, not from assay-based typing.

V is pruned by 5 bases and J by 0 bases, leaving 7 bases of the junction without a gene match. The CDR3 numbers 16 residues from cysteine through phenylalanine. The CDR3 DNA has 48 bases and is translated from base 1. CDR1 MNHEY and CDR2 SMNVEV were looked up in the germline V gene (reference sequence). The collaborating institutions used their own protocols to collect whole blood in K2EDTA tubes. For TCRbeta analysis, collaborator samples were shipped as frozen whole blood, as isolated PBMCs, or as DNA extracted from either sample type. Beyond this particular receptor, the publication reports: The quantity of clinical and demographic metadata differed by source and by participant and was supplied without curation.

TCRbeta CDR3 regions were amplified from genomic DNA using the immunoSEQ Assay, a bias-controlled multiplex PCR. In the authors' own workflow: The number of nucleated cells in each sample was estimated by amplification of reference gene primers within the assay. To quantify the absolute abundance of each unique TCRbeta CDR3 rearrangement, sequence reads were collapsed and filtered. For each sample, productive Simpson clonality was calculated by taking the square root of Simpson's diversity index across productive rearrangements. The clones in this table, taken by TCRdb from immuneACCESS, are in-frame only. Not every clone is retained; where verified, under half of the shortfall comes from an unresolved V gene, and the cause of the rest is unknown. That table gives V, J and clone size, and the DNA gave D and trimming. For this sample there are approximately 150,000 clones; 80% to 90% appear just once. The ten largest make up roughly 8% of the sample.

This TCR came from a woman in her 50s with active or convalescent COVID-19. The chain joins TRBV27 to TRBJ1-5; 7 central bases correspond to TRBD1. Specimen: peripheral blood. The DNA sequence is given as TGTGCCAGCAGTCCAGCGACAGGGTTTAGCAATCAGCCCCAGCATTTT. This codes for CASSPATGFSNQPQHF.